This T cell receptor beta chain was retrieved from a study of response to subunit inactivated influenza vaccine. TCRdb independently ran MiXCR on the RT-PCR reads; one entry per CDR3 protein. Of about 520,000 distinct CDR3 sequences in the sample, 6.5% to 8% were seen once. This CDR3 region has 16 residues. V lost 5 bases and J lost 5; bases outside the gene matches: 14. CDR1 is SGHVS, CDR2 FQNEAQ, per germline. In its sample, this clonotype was seen a few times. Sequencing used PBMCs from blood, obtained less than 30 months after vaccination. The V call is TRBV7-8, the J call TRBJ1-1; 7 nucleotides agree with TRBD1. This receptor was identified in a man aged 50 to 69 who received an inactivated influenza vaccine. The CDR3 region is CASSPTSTGRETEAFF. In DNA, the CDR3 is TGTGCCAGCAGCCCTACCTCGACAGGGCGGGAAACTGAAGCTTTCTTT.